This record covers a single T cell receptor (beta chain). Its antigen remains unknown. Sequence at one end of the junction differs from germline and may be a read error. Primers: 60 Vbeta forward and 13 Jbeta reverse. Clones were read by immunoSEQ multiplex PCR, and TCRdb kept only the in-frame ones, dropping some. The top ten hold around 1.5% of the sample, which has 160,000 or so clones, roughly three quarters seen once. This sample stems from a study of cytomegalovirus exposure and HLA in healthy donors. Study as a whole: HLA-typed donors were the source of approximately 85 million unique TCRs, which an early data release held.

CDR3 length: 19 amino acids. The germline CDR1 and CDR2 sequences are SNHLY and FYNNEI. Regarding the study as a whole: Across all donors, roughly uniform sequencing depth was an assumption of the presence/absence analyses. A few of the chains that were CMV-associated were confirmed in vitro to be specific for CMV antigens.

This receptor was taken from a man in his 60s in good health and CMV-seronegative. The rearrangement uses TRBV2 and TRBJ1-6; D is ambiguous. Sequenced: PBMCs. CDR3 region: CASSEALQGGSSYNSPLRF. CDR3 coding DNA: TGTGCCAGCAGTGAAGCGCTTCAAGGAGGGAGCTCCTATAATTCACCCCTCCGCTTT.